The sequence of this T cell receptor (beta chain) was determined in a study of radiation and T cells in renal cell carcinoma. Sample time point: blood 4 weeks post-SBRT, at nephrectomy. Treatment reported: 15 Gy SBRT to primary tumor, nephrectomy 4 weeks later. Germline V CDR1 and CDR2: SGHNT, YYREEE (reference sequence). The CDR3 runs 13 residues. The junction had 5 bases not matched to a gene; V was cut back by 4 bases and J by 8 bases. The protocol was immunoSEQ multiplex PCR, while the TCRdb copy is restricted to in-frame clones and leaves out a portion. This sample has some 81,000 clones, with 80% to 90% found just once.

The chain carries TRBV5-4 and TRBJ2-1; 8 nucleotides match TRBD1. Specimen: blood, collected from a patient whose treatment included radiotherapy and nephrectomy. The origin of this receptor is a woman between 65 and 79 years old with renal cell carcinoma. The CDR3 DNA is TGTGCCAGCAGCGGGACAGGCTTTCATGAGCAGTTCTTC. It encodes CASSGTGFHEQFF.